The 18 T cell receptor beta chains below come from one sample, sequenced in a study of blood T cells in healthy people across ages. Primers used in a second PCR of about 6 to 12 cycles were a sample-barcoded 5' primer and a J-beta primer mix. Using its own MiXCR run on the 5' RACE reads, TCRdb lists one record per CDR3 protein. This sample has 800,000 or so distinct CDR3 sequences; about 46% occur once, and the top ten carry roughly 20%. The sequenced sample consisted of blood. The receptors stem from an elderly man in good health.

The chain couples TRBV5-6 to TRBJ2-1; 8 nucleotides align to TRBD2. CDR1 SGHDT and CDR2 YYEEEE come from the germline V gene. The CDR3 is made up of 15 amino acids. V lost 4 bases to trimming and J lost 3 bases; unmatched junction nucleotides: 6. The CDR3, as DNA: TGTGCCAGCAGCCGCCCCAGCGGGAGCTACAATGAGCAGTTCTTC. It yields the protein CASSRPSGSYNEQFF.

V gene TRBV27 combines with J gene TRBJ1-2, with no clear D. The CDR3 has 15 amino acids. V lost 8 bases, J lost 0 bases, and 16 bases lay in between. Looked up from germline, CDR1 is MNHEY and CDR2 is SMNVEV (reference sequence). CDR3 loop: CASASLGSANYGYTF. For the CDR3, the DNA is TGTGCCAGCGCCAGTCTCGGGAGCGCTAACTATGGCTACACCTTC.

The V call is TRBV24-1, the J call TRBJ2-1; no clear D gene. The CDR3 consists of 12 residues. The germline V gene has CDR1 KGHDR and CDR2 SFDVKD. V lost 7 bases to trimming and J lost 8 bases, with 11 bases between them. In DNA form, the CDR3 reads TGTGCCACCAGGGCCCGAAGGGATGAGCAGTTCTTC. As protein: CATRARRDEQFF.

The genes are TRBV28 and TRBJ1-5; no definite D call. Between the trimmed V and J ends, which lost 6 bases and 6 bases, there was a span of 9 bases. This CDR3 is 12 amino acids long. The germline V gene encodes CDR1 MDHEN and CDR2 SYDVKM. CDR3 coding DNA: TGTGCCAGCAGGAGAGGCGGTCAGCCCCAGCATTTT. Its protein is CASRRGGQPQHF.

The CDR3 DNA reads as TGTGCCAGCAGCTACGGACTAGCGGGGGTCAAAGAGACCCAGTACTTC. This gives the protein CASSYGLAGVKETQYF. The chain combines TRBV11-2 with TRBJ2-5; 13 positions match TRBD2. Germline CDR1 is SGHAT and CDR2 is FQNNGV. J was trimmed by 3 bases and V by 4 bases; bases with no gene match: 5. The CDR3 length is 16 residues. Combining the CDR3 with reference TRBV11-2 and TRBJ2-5 gives the whole variable domain EAGVAQSPRYKIIEKRQSVAFWCNPISGHATLYWYQQILGQGPKLLIQFQNNGVVDDSQLPKDRFSAERLKGVDSTLKIQPAKLEDSAVYLCASSYGLAGVKETQYFGPGTRLLVL.

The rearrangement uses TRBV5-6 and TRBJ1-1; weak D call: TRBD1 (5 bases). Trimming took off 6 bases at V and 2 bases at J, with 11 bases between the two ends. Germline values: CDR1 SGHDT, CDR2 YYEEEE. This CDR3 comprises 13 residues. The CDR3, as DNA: TGTGCCAGCACCGGGACGGGCAACACTGAAGCTTTCTTT. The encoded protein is CASTGTGNTEAFF.

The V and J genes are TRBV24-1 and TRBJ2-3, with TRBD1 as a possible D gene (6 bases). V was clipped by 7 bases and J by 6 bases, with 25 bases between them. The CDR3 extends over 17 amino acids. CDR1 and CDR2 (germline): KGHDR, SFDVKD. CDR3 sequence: CATSGQLGGQPQDTQYF. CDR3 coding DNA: TGTGCCACCAGCGGACAGCTAGGGGGACAACCCCAGGATACGCAGTATTTT.

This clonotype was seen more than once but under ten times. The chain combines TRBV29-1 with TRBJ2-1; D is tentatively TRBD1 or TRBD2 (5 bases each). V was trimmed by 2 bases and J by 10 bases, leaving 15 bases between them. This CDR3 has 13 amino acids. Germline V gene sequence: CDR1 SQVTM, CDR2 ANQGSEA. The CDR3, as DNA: TGCAGCGTTGAAACGGGACCTGGGGAAGAGCAGTTCTTC. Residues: CSVETGPGEEQFF.

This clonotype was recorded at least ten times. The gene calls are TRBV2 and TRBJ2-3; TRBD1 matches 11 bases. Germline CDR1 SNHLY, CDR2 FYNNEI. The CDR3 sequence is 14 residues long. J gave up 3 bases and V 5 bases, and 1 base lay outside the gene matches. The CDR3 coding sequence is TGTGCCAGCAGTCGGGACAGGGGGACAGATACGCAGTATTTT. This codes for CASSRDRGTDTQYF.

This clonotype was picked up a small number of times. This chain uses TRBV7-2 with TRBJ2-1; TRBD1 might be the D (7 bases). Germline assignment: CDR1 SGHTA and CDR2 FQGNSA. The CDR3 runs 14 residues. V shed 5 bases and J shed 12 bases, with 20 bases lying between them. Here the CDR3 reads CASSPGQGGVGQFF. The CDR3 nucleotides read TGTGCCAGCAGCCCGGGGCAGGGGGGAGTTGGGCAGTTCTTC.

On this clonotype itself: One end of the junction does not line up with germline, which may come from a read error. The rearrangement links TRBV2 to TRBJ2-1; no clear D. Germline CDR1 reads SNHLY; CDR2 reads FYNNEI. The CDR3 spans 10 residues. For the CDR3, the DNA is TGTGCCGGCAGTCTAGAGACCCAGTTCTTC. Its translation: CAGSLETQFF.

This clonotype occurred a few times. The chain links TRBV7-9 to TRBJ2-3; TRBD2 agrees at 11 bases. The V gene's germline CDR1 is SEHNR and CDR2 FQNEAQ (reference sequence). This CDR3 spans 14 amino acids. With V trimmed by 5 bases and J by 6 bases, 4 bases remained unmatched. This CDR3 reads CASSISGRGDTQYF. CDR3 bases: TGTGCCAGCAGCATTAGCGGGAGGGGTGATACGCAGTATTTT.

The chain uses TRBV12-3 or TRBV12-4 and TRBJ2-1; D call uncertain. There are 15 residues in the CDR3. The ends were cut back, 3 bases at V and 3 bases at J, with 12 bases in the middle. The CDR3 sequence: CASSFGGPNYNEQFF. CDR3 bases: TGTGCCAGCAGTTTTGGCGGACCCAACTACAATGAGCAGTTCTTC.

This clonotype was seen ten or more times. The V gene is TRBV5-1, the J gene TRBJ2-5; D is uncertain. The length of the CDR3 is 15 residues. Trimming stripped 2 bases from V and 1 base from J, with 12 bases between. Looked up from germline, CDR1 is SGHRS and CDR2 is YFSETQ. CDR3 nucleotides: TGCGCCAGCAGCTTAACAGCACCTTTCCAAGAGACCCAGTACTTC. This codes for CASSLTAPFQETQYF. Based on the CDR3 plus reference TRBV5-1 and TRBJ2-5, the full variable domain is KAGVTQTPRYLIKTRGQQVTLSCSPISGHRSVSWYQQTPGQGLQFLFEYFSETQRNKGNFPGRFSGRQFSNSRSEMNVSTLELGDSALYLCASSLTAPFQETQYFGPGTRLLVL.

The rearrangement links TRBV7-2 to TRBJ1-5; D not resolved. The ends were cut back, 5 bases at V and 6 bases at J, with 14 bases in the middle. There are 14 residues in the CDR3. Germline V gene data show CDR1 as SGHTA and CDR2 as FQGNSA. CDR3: CASSPLGPSQPQHF. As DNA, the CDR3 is TGTGCCAGCAGCCCCCTGGGCCCCAGTCAGCCCCAGCATTTT.

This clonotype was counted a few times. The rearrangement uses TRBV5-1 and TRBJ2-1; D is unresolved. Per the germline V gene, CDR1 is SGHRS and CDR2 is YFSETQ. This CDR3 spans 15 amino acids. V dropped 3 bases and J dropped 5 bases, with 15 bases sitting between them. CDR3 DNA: TGCGCCAGCAGCTCCCGGACGGAACCAAACAATGAGCAGTTCTTC. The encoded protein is CASSSRTEPNNEQFF.

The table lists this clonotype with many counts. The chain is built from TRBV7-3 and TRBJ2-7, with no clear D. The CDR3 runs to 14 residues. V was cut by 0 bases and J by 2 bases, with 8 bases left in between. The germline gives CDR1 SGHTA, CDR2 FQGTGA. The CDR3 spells CASSLTPGAYEQYF. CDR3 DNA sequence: TGTGCCAGCAGCTTAACCCCAGGAGCCTACGAGCAGTACTTC.

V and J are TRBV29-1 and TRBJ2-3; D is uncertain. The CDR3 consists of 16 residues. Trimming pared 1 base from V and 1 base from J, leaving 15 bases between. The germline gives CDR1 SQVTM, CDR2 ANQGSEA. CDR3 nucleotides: TGCAGCGTTGAAGTTCGCAAGCCGTCCGGCACAGATACGCAGTATTTT. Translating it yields CSVEVRKPSGTDTQYF.